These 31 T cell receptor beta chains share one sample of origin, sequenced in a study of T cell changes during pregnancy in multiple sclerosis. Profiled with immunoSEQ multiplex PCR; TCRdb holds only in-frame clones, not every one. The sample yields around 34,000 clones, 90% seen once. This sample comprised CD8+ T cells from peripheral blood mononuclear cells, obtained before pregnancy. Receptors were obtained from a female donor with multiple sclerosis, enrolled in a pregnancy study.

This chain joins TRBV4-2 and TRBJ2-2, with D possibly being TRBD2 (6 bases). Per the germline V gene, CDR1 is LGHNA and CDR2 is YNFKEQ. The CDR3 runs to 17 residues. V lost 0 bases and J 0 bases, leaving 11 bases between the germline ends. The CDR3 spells CASSQDKRAANTGELFF. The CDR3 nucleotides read TGTGCCAGCAGCCAAGATAAGCGGGCAGCGAACACCGGGGAGCTGTTTTTT.

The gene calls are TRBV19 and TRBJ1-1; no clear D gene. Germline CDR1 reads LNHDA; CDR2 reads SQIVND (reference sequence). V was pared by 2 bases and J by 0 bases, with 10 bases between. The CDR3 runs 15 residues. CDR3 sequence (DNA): TGTGCCAGTAGTATAATAGGCGGGATGAACACTGAAGCTTTCTTT. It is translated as CASSIIGGMNTEAFF.

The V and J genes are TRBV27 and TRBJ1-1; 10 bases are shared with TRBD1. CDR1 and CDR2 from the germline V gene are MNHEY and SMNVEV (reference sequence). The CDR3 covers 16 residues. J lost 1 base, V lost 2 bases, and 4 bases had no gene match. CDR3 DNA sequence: TGTGCCAGCAGTTTAAGACAGGGGGCTCCGAACACTGAAGCTTTCTTT. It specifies CASSLRQGAPNTEAFF.

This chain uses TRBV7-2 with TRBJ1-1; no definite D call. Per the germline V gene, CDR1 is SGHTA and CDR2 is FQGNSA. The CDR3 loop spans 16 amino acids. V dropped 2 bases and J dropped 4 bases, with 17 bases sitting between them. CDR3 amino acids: CASSLSVDTLGTEAFF. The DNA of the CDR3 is TGTGCCAGCAGCTTATCGGTAGACACCCTGGGCACTGAAGCTTTCTTT.

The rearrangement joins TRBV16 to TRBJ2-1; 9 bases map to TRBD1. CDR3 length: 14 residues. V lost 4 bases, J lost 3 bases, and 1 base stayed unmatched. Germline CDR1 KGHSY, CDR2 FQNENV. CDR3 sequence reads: CASSRQGVYNEQFF. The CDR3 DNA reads TGTGCCAGCAGCCGACAGGGGGTCTACAATGAGCAGTTCTTC.

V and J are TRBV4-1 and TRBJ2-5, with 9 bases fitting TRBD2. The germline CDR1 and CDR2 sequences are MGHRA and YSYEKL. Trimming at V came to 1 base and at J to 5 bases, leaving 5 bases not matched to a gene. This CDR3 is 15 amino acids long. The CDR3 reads CASSQGAGGQETQYF. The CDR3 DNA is TGCGCCAGCAGCCAAGGTGCGGGGGGGCAGGAGACCCAGTACTTC.

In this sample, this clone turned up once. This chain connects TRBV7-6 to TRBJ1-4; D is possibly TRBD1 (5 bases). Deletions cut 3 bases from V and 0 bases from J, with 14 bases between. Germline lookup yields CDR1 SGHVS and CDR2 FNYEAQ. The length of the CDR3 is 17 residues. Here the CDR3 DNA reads TGTGCCAGCAGCTTTGACACCCAGGGCGCAACTAATGAAAAACTGTTTTTT. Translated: CASSFDTQGATNEKLFF.

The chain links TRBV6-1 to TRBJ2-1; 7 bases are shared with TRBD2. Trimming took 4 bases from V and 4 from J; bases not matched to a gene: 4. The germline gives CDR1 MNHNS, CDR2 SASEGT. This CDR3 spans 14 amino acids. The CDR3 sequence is CASSASSGYNEQFF. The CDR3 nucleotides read TGTGCCAGCAGTGCCTCTAGCGGTTACAATGAGCAGTTCTTC.

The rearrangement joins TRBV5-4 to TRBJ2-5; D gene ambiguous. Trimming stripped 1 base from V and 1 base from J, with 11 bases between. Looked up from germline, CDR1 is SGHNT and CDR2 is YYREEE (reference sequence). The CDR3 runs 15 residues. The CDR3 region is CASSLFPSSQETQYF. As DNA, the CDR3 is TGTGCCAGCAGCTTGTTTCCCAGTTCCCAAGAGACCCAGTACTTC.

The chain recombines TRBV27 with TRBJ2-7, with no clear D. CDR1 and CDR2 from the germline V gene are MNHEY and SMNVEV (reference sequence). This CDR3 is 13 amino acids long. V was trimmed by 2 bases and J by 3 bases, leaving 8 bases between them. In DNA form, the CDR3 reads TGTGCCAGCAGTTTAGGTTCAGACTACGAGCAGTACTTC. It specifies CASSLGSDYEQYF.

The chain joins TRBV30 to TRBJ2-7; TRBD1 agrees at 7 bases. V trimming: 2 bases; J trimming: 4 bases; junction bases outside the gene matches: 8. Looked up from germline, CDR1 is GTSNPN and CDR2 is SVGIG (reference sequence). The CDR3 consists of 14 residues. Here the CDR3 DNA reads TGTGCCTGGAGTTACCGGGACAGCCGGTACGAGCAGTACTTC. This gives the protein CAWSYRDSRYEQYF.

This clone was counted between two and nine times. The CDR3 DNA reads as TGTGCCAGCACCACCACGTGGTCGGGGGTCCTTTCCCTTAACTATGGCTACACCTTC. It codes for CASTTTWSGVLSLNYGYTF. The chain links TRBV7-9 to TRBJ1-2, with a weak D call TRBD1 (5 bases). V was pared by 7 bases and J by 1 base, with 28 bases between. Germline V gene data show CDR1 as SEHNR and CDR2 as FQNEAQ (reference sequence). The CDR3 loop spans 19 amino acids.

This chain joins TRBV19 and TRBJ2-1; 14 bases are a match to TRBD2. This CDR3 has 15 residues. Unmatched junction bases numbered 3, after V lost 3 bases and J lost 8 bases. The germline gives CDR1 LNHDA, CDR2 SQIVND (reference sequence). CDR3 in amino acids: CASSMTSGRAYEQFF. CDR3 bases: TGTGCCAGTAGTATGACTAGCGGGAGGGCGTATGAGCAGTTCTTC.

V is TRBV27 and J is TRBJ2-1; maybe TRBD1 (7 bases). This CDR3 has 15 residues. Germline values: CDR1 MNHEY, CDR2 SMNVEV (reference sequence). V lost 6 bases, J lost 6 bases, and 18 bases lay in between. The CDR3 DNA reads TGTGCCAGCAGATCCAGGGGGGTTAGACTCAATGAGCAGTTCTTC. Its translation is CASRSRGVRLNEQFF.

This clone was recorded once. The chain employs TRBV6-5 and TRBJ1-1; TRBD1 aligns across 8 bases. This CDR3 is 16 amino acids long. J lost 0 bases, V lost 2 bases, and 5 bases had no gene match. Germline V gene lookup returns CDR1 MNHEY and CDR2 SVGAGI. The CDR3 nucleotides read TGTGCCAGCAGTTACGGACAGGGATACATGAACACTGAAGCTTTCTTT. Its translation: CASSYGQGYMNTEAFF.

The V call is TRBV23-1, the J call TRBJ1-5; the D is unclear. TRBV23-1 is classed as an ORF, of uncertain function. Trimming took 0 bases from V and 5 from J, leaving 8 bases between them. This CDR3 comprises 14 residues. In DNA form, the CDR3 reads TGCGCCAGCAGTCAATCGAGGGTCCATCAGCCCCAGCATTTT. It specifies CASSQSRVHQPQHF.

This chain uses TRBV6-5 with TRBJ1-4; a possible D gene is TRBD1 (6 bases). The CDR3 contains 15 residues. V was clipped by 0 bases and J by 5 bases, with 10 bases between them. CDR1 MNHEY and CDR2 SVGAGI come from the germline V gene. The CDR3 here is CASSYSTGFNEKLFF. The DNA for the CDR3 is TGTGCCAGCAGTTACTCGACAGGATTCAATGAAAAACTGTTTTTT.

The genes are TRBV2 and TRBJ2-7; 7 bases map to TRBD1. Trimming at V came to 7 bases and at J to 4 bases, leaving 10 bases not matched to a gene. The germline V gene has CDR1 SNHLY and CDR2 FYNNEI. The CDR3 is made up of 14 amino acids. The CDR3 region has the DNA TGTGCCAGCATTCATCTCGACAGGGCGTACGAGCAGTACTTC. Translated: CASIHLDRAYEQYF.

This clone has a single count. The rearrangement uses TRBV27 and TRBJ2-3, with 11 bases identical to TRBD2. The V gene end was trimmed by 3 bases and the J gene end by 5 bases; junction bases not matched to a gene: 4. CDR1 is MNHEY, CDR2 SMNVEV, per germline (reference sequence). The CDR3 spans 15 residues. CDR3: CASSFLTSGVDTQYF. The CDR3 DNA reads TGTGCCAGCAGTTTCCTGACTAGCGGGGTAGATACGCAGTATTTT.

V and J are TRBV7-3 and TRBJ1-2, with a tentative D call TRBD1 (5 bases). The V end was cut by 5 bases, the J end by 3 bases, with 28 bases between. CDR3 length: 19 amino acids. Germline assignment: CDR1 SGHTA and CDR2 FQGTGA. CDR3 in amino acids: CASSLRPGSGGGVDYGYTF. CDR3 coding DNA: TGTGCCAGCAGCCTCCGGCCTGGGTCCGGGGGGGGAGTGGACTATGGCTACACCTTC.

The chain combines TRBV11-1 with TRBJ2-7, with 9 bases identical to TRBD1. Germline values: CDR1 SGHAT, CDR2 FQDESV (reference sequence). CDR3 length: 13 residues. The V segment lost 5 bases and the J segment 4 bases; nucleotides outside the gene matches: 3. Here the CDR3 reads CASSPGQGYEQYF. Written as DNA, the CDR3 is TGTGCCAGCAGCCCAGGACAGGGGTACGAGCAGTACTTC.

The CDR3 is CASSGGPAGTGAPGANVLTF. CDR3 sequence (DNA): TGTGCCAGCAGTGGAGGACCAGCAGGGACAGGGGCTCCTGGGGCCAACGTCCTGACTTTC. The rearrangement uses TRBV2 and TRBJ2-6; 10 nucleotides match TRBD1. V shed 4 bases and J 2 bases; nucleotides not matched to a gene: 14. CDR3 length: 20 residues. Germline V gene lookup returns CDR1 SNHLY and CDR2 FYNNEI.

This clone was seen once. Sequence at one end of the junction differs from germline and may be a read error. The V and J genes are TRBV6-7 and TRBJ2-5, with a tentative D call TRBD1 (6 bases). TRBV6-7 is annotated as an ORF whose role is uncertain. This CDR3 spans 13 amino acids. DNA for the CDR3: TGTGCCAGCAGTTACTCAGGGGGTGAAGTGGGGAACTTC. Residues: CASSYSGGEVGNF.

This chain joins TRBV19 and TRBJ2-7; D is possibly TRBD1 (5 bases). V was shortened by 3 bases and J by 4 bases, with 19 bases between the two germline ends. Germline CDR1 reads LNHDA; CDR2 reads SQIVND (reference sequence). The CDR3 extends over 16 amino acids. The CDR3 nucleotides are TGTGCCAGTAGTATCTTGGCGGTAGGGGAAAAGTACGAGCAGTACTTC. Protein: CASSILAVGEKYEQYF.

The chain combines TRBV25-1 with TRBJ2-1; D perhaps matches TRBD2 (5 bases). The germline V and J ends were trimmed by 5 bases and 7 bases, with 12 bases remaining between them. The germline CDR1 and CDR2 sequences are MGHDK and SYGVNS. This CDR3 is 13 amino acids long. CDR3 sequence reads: CASSPTLGNEQFF. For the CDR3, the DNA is TGTGCCAGCAGTCCAACACTAGGGAATGAGCAGTTCTTC.

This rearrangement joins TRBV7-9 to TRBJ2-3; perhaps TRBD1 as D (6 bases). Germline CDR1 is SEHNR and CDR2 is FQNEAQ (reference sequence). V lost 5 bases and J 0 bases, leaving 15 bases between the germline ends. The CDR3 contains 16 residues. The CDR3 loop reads CASSPEAGASTDTQYF. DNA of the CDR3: TGTGCCAGCAGCCCAGAGGCAGGGGCGAGCACAGATACGCAGTATTTT.

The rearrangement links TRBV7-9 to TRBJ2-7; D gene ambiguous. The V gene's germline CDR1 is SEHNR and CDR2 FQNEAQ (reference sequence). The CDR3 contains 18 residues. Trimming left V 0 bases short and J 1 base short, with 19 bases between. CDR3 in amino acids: CASSLARLKRPDSYEQYF. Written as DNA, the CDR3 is TGTGCCAGCAGCTTAGCGAGGCTGAAAAGGCCGGATTCCTACGAGCAGTACTTC.

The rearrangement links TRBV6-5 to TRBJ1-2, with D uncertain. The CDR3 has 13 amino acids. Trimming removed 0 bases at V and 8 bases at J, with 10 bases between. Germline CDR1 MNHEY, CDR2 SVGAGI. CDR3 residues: CASSYSSRWGYTF. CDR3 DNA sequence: TGTGCCAGCAGTTACTCGTCCAGGTGGGGCTACACCTTC.

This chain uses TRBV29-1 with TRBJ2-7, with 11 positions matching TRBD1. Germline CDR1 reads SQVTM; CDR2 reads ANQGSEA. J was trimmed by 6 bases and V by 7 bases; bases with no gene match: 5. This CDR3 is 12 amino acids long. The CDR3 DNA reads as TGCAGCGCCGGGACAGGGGGTATCGAGCAGTACTTC. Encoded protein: CSAGTGGIEQYF.

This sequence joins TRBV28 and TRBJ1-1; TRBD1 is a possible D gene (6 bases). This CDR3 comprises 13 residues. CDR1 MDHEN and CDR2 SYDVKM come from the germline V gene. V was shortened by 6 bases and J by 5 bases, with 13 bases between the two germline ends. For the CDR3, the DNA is TGTGCCAGCAGGAGCCGGGGGGCAACTGAAGCTTTCTTT. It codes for CASRSRGATEAFF.

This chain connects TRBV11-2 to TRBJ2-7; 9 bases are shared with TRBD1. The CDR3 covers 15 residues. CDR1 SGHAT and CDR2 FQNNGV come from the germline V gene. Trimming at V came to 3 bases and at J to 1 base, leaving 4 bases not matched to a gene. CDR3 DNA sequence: TGTGCCAGCAGCTTCGGGACAGGGACTTCCTACGAGCAGTACTTC. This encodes CASSFGTGTSYEQYF.